This section outlines one TCR beta chain sequence together with its context. The time point here: patch test 1, 2 weeks after DPC sensitization. The sample's treatment: therapeutic diphenylcyclopropenone sensitization with weekly scalp DPC. Extraction of total RNA was performed on unfractionated whole blood. V shed 0 bases and J shed 8 bases, with 17 bases lying between them. Germline V gene lookup returns CDR1 KGHSH and CDR2 LQKENI. This CDR3 contains 16 residues. Each CDR3 protein is one row after TCRdb ran MiXCR on the RACE reads. The repertoire holds approximately 79,000 distinct CDR3 sequences, with 10% as singletons. The data were taken from a study of human T cells and chemical hapten exposure. Study information: Patch testing placed 0.01% DPC on the upper back, with readings at 6 days. Across samples, TCR yields varied, mostly owing to small differences in pooled library volumes.

This specimen was whole blood, taken in connection with sensitization to the hapten diphenylcyclopropenone (DPC). This clonotype was obtained from a woman aged 50 to 60 with alopecia areata. Some clones in this sample may be carry-over from other donors' samples. The V gene is TRBV18, the J gene TRBJ2-1; D is perhaps TRBD2 (7 bases). CDR3 coding DNA: TGTGCCAGCTCACCACCCGGGGGGCTCTCGGGTGATGAGCAGTTCTTC. Protein: CASSPPGGLSGDEQFF.